The rows below give T cell receptor beta chains drawn from one sample of a study of cytomegalovirus exposure and HLA in healthy donors. Some clones are missing from TCRdb's copy, which holds only in-frame ones; the method was immunoSEQ multiplex PCR. The sample has about 91,000 clones, around 86% seen once; the top ten hold about 8.6%. The sequencing input was PBMCs. All receptors derive from a man aged 30-40 years in good health and CMV-seropositive. The CDR3 runs from the conserved cysteine through the conserved F or W. D genes are given only for firm matches. Clone size is shown for a subset of rows, as once, few, many or a class of expanded clone.

- | TRBJ2-2 | - | TRBV5-8 | TGTGCCAGCAGCTTGCCCAGGGCCGGGGAGCTGTTTTTT | CASSLPRAGELFF
TRBD1 | TRBJ1-2 | - | TRBV18 | TGTGCCAGCTCACTCATGAGGACAGGGGACACTAACTATGGCTACACCTTC | CASSLMRTGDTNYGYTF
- | TRBJ2-5 | - | TRBV19 | TGTGCCAGTCGGCGCGGGGAAGAGACCCAGTACTTC | CASRRGEETQYF
TRBD1 | TRBJ1-4 | - | TRBV30 | TGTGCCTGCCTACAGGGGGCTTGGGAAGCAACTAATGAAAAACTGTTTTTT | CACLQGAWEATNEKLFF
- | TRBJ1-3 | - | TRBV5-4 | TGTGCCAGCAGCTTCCGGGGGGCTGGAAACACCATATATTTT | CASSFRGAGNTIYF
- | TRBJ1-5 | - | TRBV28 | TGTGCCAGCAGCAAAGGGGGTTTGCAGCCCCAGCATTTT | CASSKGGLQPQHF
TRBD2 | TRBJ2-1 | - | TRBV27 | TGTGCCAGCAGTGCTAGCGGGAGGGCCATCAATGAGCAGTTCTTC | CASSASGRAINEQFF
TRBD2 | TRBJ2-1 | - | TRBV6-6 | TGTGCCAGCAGTTCCTCCGGGACTAGTCAGTTCTTC | CASSSSGTSQFF
TRBD1 | TRBJ1-3 | - | TRBV5-1 | TGCGCCAGCAGCAGCTGGGACAGAAGCTCTGGAAACACCATATATTTT | CASSSWDRSSGNTIYF
TRBD1 | TRBJ2-7 | - | TRBV6-6 | TGTGCCAGCAGTTGCACAGGGGACGAGCAGTACTTC | CASSCTGDEQYF
- | TRBJ2-7 | - | TRBV5-1 | TGCGCCAGCAGCGCCGCACAGGGGGGGTACGAGCAGTACTTC | CASSAAQGGYEQYF
- | TRBJ2-1 | - | TRBV5-6 | TGTGCCAGCAGCTTGGGTGCTCCAGGGGGGCACTACAATGAGCAGTTCTTC | CASSLGAPGGHYNEQFF
- | TRBJ2-7 | - | TRBV27 | TGTGCCAGCAGTTTTGGCCAGGGATTTAACGAGCAGTACTTC | CASSFGQGFNEQYF
TRBD1 | TRBJ1-2 | - | TRBV19 | TGTGCCAGTAGCCCCAAGGGACAGGGGGCATTCTATGGCTACACCTTC | CASSPKGQGAFYGYTF
- | TRBJ2-7 | - | TRBV6-1 | TGTGCCAGCAGTGAGGAGAGAAGGGGGACCTACGAGCAGTACTTC | CASSEERRGTYEQYF
TRBD1 | TRBJ1-4 | - | TRBV30 | TGTGCCAGCCAAAAACAGGGGGCCTCAAAGGGGCTGTTTTTT | CASQKQGASKGLFF
- | TRBJ2-1 | - | TRBV19 | TGTGCCAGTAGTAGTCGACTAGACAATGAGCAGTTCTTC | CASSSRLDNEQFF
- | TRBJ1-4 | - | TRBV7-9 | TGTGCCAGCAGCTCAGAGGGCCGTAGGTCCAATGAAAAACTGTTTTTT | CASSSEGRRSNEKLFF
- | TRBJ2-7 | - | TRBV9 | TGTGCCAGCAGCCCCCGCCAAGTGAGCTCCTACGAGCAGTACTTC | CASSPRQVSSYEQYF
- | TRBJ2-2 | - | TRBV15 | TGTGCCACCAGCCATGCGGAGACGAACACCGGGGAGCTGTTTTTT | CATSHAETNTGELFF
- | TRBJ1-1 | - | TRBV28 | TGTGCCAGCAGTTTAAGGCGACTCATGAACACTGAAGCTTTCTTT | CASSLRRLMNTEAFF
- | TRBJ2-7 | - | TRBV7-9 | TGTGCCAGCAGCTTAGGGGAGTTCGGCGAGCAGTACTTC | CASSLGEFGEQYF
TRBD1 | TRBJ2-7 | few | TRBV6-5 | TGTGCCAGCAGCCAAAATCAGGGGGCCGAGCAGTACTTC | CASSQNQGAEQYF